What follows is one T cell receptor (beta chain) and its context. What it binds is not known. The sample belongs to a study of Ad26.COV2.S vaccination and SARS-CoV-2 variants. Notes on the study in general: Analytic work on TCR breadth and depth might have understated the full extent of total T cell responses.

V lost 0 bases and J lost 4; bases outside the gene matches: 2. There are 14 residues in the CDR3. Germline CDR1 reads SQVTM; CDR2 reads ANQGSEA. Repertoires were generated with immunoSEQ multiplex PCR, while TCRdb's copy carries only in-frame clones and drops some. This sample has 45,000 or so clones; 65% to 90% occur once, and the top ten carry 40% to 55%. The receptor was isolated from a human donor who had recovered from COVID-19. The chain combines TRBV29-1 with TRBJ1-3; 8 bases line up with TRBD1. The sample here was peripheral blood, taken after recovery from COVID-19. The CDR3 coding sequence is TGCAGCGTTGAAGACAGGGGGCGCGGAAACACCATATATTTT. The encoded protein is CSVEDRGRGNTIYF. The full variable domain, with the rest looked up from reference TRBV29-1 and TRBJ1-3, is SAVISQKPSRDICQRGTSLTIQCQVDSQVTMMFWYRQQPGQSLTLIATANQGSEATYESGFVIDKFPISRPNLTFSTLTVSNMSPEDSSIYLCSVEDRGRGNTIYFGEGSWLTVV.